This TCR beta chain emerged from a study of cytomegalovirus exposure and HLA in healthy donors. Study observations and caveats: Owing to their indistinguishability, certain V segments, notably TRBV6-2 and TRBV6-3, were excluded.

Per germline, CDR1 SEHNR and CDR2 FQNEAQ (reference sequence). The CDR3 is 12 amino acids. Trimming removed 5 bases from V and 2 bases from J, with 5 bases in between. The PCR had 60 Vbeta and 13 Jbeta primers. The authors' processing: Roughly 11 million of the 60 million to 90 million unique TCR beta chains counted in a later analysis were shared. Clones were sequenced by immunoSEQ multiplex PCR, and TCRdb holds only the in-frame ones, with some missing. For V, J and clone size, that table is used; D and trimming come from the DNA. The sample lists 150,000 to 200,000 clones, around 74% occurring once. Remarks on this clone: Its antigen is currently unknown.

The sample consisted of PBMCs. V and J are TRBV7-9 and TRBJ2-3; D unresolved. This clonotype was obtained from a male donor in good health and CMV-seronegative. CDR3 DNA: TGTGCCAGCAGCCCTACCACAGATACGCAGTATTTT. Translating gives CASSPTTDTQYF.